This TCR beta chain was identified during a study of cytomegalovirus exposure and HLA in healthy donors (TCRdb year 2017). With regard to the full study: An earlier analysis of some 500 of the donors reported approximately 290 Gb of sequence data and around 120 million unique TCR beta sequences from about 200 million T cells. An early release covering around 630 HLA-typed donors comprised approximately 290 gigabases of sequencing data and some 79 million unique TCR sequences. Among the roughly 400 genotyped donors, around 79% belonged to the genetic ancestry cluster associated with self-reported Caucasian donors. The aim of the study was to test whether cataloging public T cell receptors could identify signatures of past pathogen exposure. Using immunosequencing, the study profiled T cell repertoires from around 670 subjects and related those repertoires to cytomegalovirus serostatus. In addition to the first cohort of 666 subjects, a separate validation cohort of approximately 130 different subjects was used. To predict cytomegalovirus infection status, the study brought together high-throughput TCR immunosequencing, statistical association of individual TCRs with disease status, and machine learning. In a later analysis, previously published TCR beta repertoires from 600 to 850 donors were re-analyzed and high-resolution HLA genotyping was added so that TCR occurrence patterns could be studied. Rather than using new phenotypic data, the later analysis identified candidate immune exposures from TCR beta sequences and from how often those sequences occurred across donors. In an earlier analysis of roughly 580 of the donors, high-throughput TCR beta sequencing was used to judge whether each TCR beta V gene segment behaved as functional or pseudogenic. Donor age, sex, ethnicity and CMV serostatus were compiled together with the repertoire data. A later genetic analysis used genome-wide SNP genotypes for about three fifths of the 666 donors, treating that subset as a discovery cohort. Every repertoire in the discovery cohort had been generated on one and the same sequencing platform. Class I and class II HLA loci were covered by the typing at four-digit resolution. Typing coverage varied by locus: about 620-640 donors for A, B, C, DRB1 and DQB1; approximately 500 for DQA1; some 610 for DPA1; approximately 470 for DPB1. Because of strong linkage in the cohort, five DR-DQ haplotypes were treated as single units for association and clustering. Among several hundred genotyped donors of the cohort, an average of approximately 240,000 unique TCR beta nucleotide sequences was sequenced per donor, of which 15% to 20% were non-productive.

The cohort was made up of 666 healthy bone marrow donors. All cohort members were sampled while nominally healthy, although unrecorded immune exposures were likely present. The donor was CMV seropositive and was included in the group of 250 to 300 seropositive cohort members. A peripheral blood sample was provided by each donor, and peripheral blood mononuclear cells were used for TCR beta sequencing. Genomic DNA extraction from the blood cell samples was performed with the Qiagen DNeasy Blood Extraction Kit. Notes on this clone: No cognate antigen has been identified for it. The input lacks base qualities; no much larger clone sits a single base away.

Between the V and J ends, shortened by 4 bases and 4 bases respectively, the junction contains 4 bases. From the germline V gene (reference sequence), CDR1 is SGHKS and CDR2 is YYEKEE. From its cysteine to its phenylalanine, the CDR3 spans 11 amino acids. Only the CDR3 DNA stays, 33 bases, in frame from base 1. Beyond this particular receptor, the publication reports: Correlated functional status among segregating V segments might be attributable to linkage disequilibrium, but an unknown experimental factor could not be ruled out. A later analysis found that TCR association rates varied across HLA loci, with DRB1 alleles showing the most associated TCRs and HLA-C alleles the fewest. Seventeen rarely observed V segments, including chromosome 9 orphons, were excluded from the earlier analysis of several hundred of the donors because counts were too low. According to the authors, the approach could potentially be generalized to other disease states and immunological phenotypes. CMV serostatus was the only immune exposure information available for the cohort. Because the 87-base-pair reads could not distinguish some IMGT-functional V segments, including TRBV6-2 and TRBV6-3, those segments were excluded. Because some donors lacked HLA typing at each locus, the association tests relied only on the typed subset. According to a later genetic analysis, donors in an Asian-associated ancestry cluster had fewer N-insertions in productive TCRs than the approximately 700-donor mean. Most TCR sequences were observed very rarely across donors, whereas some public TCRs were present in many individuals. In both the original and validation cohorts, the classifier was reported to diagnose cytomegalovirus status with high specificity and sensitivity. The cohort was sequenced for TCR beta chains only, and without alpha or paired-chain data the features that could be detected were limited. A later analysis found that HLA-associated TCR beta chains were more clonally expanded and had lower generation probabilities than equally common non-associated chains. A later analysis found that most CMV-associated TCR beta chains appeared HLA-restricted, with HLA associations seemingly driven largely by CMV exposure. A further reported finding was that TCR beta sequences accurately predicted the HLA-A and HLA-B alleles for most subjects in the first cohort. Broadly in line with IMGT annotations, most TCR beta V segments showed up in productive rearrangements about 87% or about 30% of the time in an earlier analysis of several hundred of the donors. In vitro tests confirmed that a few of the cytomegalovirus-associated TCR beta chains recognize cytomegalovirus antigens. V-gene and J-gene trimming of TCR beta chains was associated with a missense DCLRE1C variant in a later genetic analysis, and the association was replicated in an independent cohort. Strong co-occurrence of HLA alleles, especially DR and DQ, made assigning TCR associations to individual alleles difficult. A group of highly shared sequence variants was considered likely to be a technical artifact of the sequencing pipeline. A total of some 180 TCR beta chains were listed by the study as associated with cytomegalovirus. Roughly uniform sequencing depth across donors was assumed in presence/absence analyses, although this assumption may not hold. In a later analysis, several top co-occurrence clusters were reported to appear linked to parvovirus B19, influenza, CMV and Epstein-Barr virus. A later analysis associated about 16,000 TCR beta sequences with specific HLA alleles at a false discovery rate of 0.05.

The library was produced with the immunoSEQ multiplex PCR assay. A mixture of 60 forward primers for TCR Vbeta segments and 13 reverse primers for TCR Jbeta segments was used in the multiplex PCR. A multiplex PCR assay on genomic DNA amplified the CDR3 region of rearranged TCR beta genes. Amplified TCR beta libraries were sequenced as 87-base-pair reads on the Illumina HiSeq System. Concerning the study's data processing: A later analysis counted about 80 million unique TCR beta chains across the 666 repertoires, and some 11 million of these chains were shared by at least two donors. Raw reads were error-corrected and collapsed into unique sequences by a nearest-neighbor algorithm in which closely related sequences were merged to remove PCR and sequencing errors. CDR3 sequences were aligned to IMGT reference sequences to assign V, D and J gene segments. For a sequence to be retained, a match of at least six nucleotides was required to both a V gene segment and a J gene segment. Rearrangements were called productive when the CDR3 lacked stop codons and stayed in frame with V and J; all others were non-productive. CDR3 was defined according to IMGT convention as the region running from the second conserved V-encoded cysteine to the conserved J-encoded phenylalanine. The earlier analysis of about 570 of the donors excluded any sequence lacking an unambiguous match to a single V gene segment. An earlier analysis of some 610 of the donors called V segments functional above 56.7% productive rearrangements and segregating when the between-donor standard deviation exceeded 5%. A statistical classification framework was built for diagnosing cytomegalovirus status from the catalog of TCR beta chain sequences. In a later analysis, V and J genes were assigned by comparing TCR nucleotide sequences against IMGT/GENE-DB human TR gene sequences. A later analysis assigned CDR3 sequences and most-parsimonious VDJ recombination scenarios with the TCRdist pipeline. A later analysis defined each TCR beta chain by its CDR3 amino acid sequence plus V-gene family, and excluded reads lacking a unique V-gene family. A later analysis removed 600 or so highly shared, low-generation-probability nucleotide sequences to deal with suspected cross-contamination and a sequencing artifact. For each public chain, a later analysis derived a clonal expansion index from normalized ranks of inferred template counts within each repertoire. In a later analysis, generation probabilities were computed with a VDJ recombination model fitted to out-of-frame rearrangements, and the resulting probabilities were checked against IGoR. In a later analysis, hypergeometric tests were used to score TCR-TCR, TCR-HLA and TCR-CMV co-occurrence, with a repertoire-size bias correction applied to TCR pairs. A later analysis estimated false discovery rates by permuting HLA or CMV assignments 20 times. In a later analysis, co-occurring TCRs were grouped using DBSCAN, and TCRdist sequence similarity was added for clustering within HLA-allele-positive subsets. For co-occurrence clustering, repertoires with fewer than 30,000 or more than 120,000 public chains were excluded, along with four or five repertoires with anomalous nucleotide sharing. Here the immuneACCESS table is served through TCRdb, limited to in-frame sequences with V and J called. Missing clones are a known gap in these copies; in checked studies unresolved V genes cover under half, and the rest lacks a known reason. V and J calls and clone size follow that table, whereas D and trimming were derived from the DNA. This sample has about 100,000 clones in its table, and around 72% of those were observed once. Clones ranked in the top ten supply around an eighth of the sample.

Sequences were obtained from PBMCs. The chain links TRBV5-5 with TRBJ2-3, with no D gene named confidently. The origin of this receptor is a male donor in good health and CMV-seropositive. The nucleotide sequence is TGTGCCAGCAGCGGGCCAGATACGCAGTATTTT. Its translation is CASSGPDTQYF.